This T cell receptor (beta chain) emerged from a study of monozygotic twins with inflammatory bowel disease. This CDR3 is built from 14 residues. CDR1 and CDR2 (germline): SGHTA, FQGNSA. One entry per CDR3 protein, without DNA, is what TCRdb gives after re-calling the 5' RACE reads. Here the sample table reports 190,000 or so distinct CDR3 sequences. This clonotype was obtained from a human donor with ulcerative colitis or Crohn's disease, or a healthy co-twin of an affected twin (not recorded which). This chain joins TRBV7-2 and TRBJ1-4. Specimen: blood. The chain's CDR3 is CASSLVQSNEKLFF.